This TCR beta chain was sequenced for a study of blood T cells in healthy people across ages. This clonotype occurred a few times. What it binds is not known. Samples each had at least 5 micrograms of total RNA extracted. CDR3 length: 14 residues. Trimming shortened V by 4 bases and J by 8 bases, and 15 bases separated the two germline ends. Germline V lookup: CDR1 SEHNR, CDR2 FQNEAQ (reference sequence). Alongside a J-beta primer mix, a sample-barcoded 5' primer served in a second PCR lasting about 7 to 11 cycles. Each CDR3 protein is one row after TCRdb ran MiXCR on the 5' RACE reads. This table holds about 1.6 million distinct CDR3 sequences, roughly 32% found once. Regarding the study as a whole: PBMCs that were unsorted prevented a conclusive naive versus antigen-experienced comparison.

Sequenced: blood. This clonotype was sampled from a woman aged 30 to 39 in good health. The rearrangement links TRBV7-9 to TRBJ2-4; D not resolved. CDR3 protein: CASSSRAAGYIQYF. As DNA, the CDR3 is TGTGCCAGCAGCTCCCGGGCCGCCGGATACATTCAGTACTTC.